These T cell receptor beta chains were read from a single sample in a study of regulatory T cells in long-lasting Graves disease. Via MiXCR, TCRdb re-called the multiplex PCR reads, giving one row per CDR3 protein. Counted here are about 530,000 distinct CDR3 sequences, roughly 16% occurring once; the ten biggest clones make up 25%. Another study also made use of these data, one on T cells in Graves' hyperthyroidism and ophthalmopathy.

Sequences were derived from peripheral blood mononuclear cells (PBMCs), sampled at new diagnosis, from a patient treated with antithyroid drugs. Receptor source: a middle-aged woman with Graves disease. The CDR3 runs from the conserved cysteine through the conserved F or W. D genes are given only for firm matches. For some rows the clone size is stated as once, few or many, or as a class when expanded; others skip it.

V gene: TRBV5-6
clone size: NA
J gene: TRBJ2-5
CDR3 length: 14
D gene: NA
CDR3 protein: CASSLVGTVETQYF
CDR3 DNA: TGTGCCAGCAGCTTGGTGGGTACCGTAGAGACCCAGTACTTC

V gene: TRBV12-3/TRBV12-4
clone size: many
J gene: TRBJ2-1
CDR3 length: 13
D gene: NA
CDR3 protein: CASNVGSYNEQFF
CDR3 DNA: TGTGCCAGCAACGTGGGGTCCTACAATGAGCAGTTCTTC

V gene: TRBV6-1
clone size: few
J gene: TRBJ1-5
CDR3 length: 12
D gene: TRBD1
CDR3 protein: CASAGGSQPQHF
CDR3 DNA: TGTGCCAGTGCAGGGGGCTCTCAGCCCCAGCATTTT

V gene: TRBV28
clone size: many
J gene: TRBJ1-1
CDR3 length: 12
D gene: NA
CDR3 protein: CASTQMNTEAFF
CDR3 DNA: TGTGCCAGCACACAGATGAACACTGAAGCTTTCTTT

V gene: TRBV3-1
clone size: many
J gene: TRBJ2-5
CDR3 length: 16
D gene: TRBD2
CDR3 protein: CASSHTSGGHQETQYF
CDR3 DNA: TGTGCCAGCAGCCACACTAGCGGGGGGCACCAAGAGACCCAGTACTTC

V gene: TRBV5-5
clone size: NA
J gene: TRBJ2-1
CDR3 length: 15
D gene: TRBD2
CDR3 protein: CASSPGTSWVSEQFF
CDR3 DNA: TGTGCCAGCAGCCCCGGGACTAGCTGGGTTTCGGAGCAGTTCTTC

V gene: TRBV6-1
clone size: many
J gene: TRBJ2-7
CDR3 length: 15
D gene: TRBD1
CDR3 protein: CASSLSAGGYYEQYF
CDR3 DNA: TGTGCCAGCAGCCTCTCGGCAGGGGGCTATTACGAGCAGTACTTC

V gene: TRBV5-1
clone size: few
J gene: TRBJ2-1
CDR3 length: 12
D gene: NA
CDR3 protein: CASSLRPNEQFF
CDR3 DNA: TGCGCCAGCAGCCTCCGGCCCAATGAGCAGTTCTTC

V gene: TRBV28
clone size: NA
J gene: TRBJ2-3
CDR3 length: 16
D gene: NA
CDR3 protein: CASSLRRYRITDTQYF
CDR3 DNA: TGTGCCAGCAGTTTAAGGCGTTACAGGATCACAGATACGCAGTATTTT

V gene: TRBV12-3/TRBV12-4
clone size: NA
J gene: TRBJ1-2
CDR3 length: 13
D gene: NA
CDR3 protein: CASSGGWLRSYTF
CDR3 DNA: TGTGCCAGCAGTGGCGGGTGGCTGCGGAGCTACACCTTC

V gene: TRBV4-1
clone size: NA
J gene: TRBJ1-1
CDR3 length: 15
D gene: NA
CDR3 protein: CASRPGPYGAAEAFF
CDR3 DNA: TGCGCCAGCCGACCGGGCCCTTATGGGGCCGCTGAAGCTTTCTTT

V gene: TRBV5-1
clone size: NA
J gene: TRBJ2-7
CDR3 length: 15
D gene: TRBD1
CDR3 protein: CASSQGQGVSYEQYF
CDR3 DNA: TGCGCCAGCAGCCAGGGGCAGGGGGTTTCCTACGAGCAGTACTTC

V gene: TRBV11-2
clone size: many
J gene: TRBJ2-2
CDR3 length: 13
D gene: NA
CDR3 protein: CASSLVEGGELFF
CDR3 DNA: TGTGCCAGCAGCTTAGTCGAGGGCGGGGAGCTGTTTTTT

V gene: TRBV4-2
clone size: NA
J gene: TRBJ2-7
CDR3 length: 14
D gene: NA
CDR3 protein: CASRANSRAYEQYF
CDR3 DNA: TGTGCCAGCAGAGCCAACTCTCGGGCCTACGAGCAGTACTTC

V gene: TRBV6-1
clone size: many
J gene: TRBJ2-2
CDR3 length: 14
D gene: NA
CDR3 protein: CASSRVRDTGELFF
CDR3 DNA: TGTGCCAGCAGCCGGGTCCGCGACACCGGGGAGCTGTTTTTT

V gene: TRBV19
clone size: NA
J gene: TRBJ1-1
CDR3 length: 22
D gene: NA
CDR3 protein: CASSIIFVAKGDGIFSDTEAFF
CDR3 DNA: TGTGCCAGTAGTATTATTTTCGTGGCGAAGGGGGATGGTATTTTTTCGGACACTGAAGCTTTCTTT

V gene: TRBV11-2
clone size: many
J gene: TRBJ2-2
CDR3 length: 14
D gene: NA
CDR3 protein: CASSSYLGTGELFF
CDR3 DNA: TGTGCCAGCAGCTCTTACCTGGGAACCGGGGAGCTGTTTTTT

V gene: TRBV18
clone size: many
J gene: TRBJ1-1
CDR3 length: 16
D gene: NA
CDR3 protein: CASSPPGAGGNTEAFF
CDR3 DNA: TGTGCCAGCTCACCACCCGGGGCGGGTGGGAACACTGAAGCTTTCTTT

V gene: TRBV7-3
clone size: NA
J gene: TRBJ1-4
CDR3 length: 17
D gene: TRBD1
CDR3 protein: CASRTGQGGRSVEKLFF
CDR3 DNA: TGTGCCAGCAGGACGGGACAGGGGGGCAGATCGGTCGAAAAACTGTTTTTT

V gene: TRBV7-9
clone size: NA
J gene: TRBJ1-1
CDR3 length: 15
D gene: NA
CDR3 protein: CASSPHREEGPEAFF
CDR3 DNA: TGTGCCAGCAGCCCCCACCGGGAAGAGGGCCCTGAAGCTTTCTTT

V gene: TRBV7-2
clone size: NA
J gene: TRBJ1-4
CDR3 length: 12
D gene: NA
CDR3 protein: CASSSVDEKLFF
CDR3 DNA: TGTGCCAGCAGCAGTGTTGATGAAAAACTGTTTTTT

V gene: TRBV7-2
clone size: many
J gene: TRBJ1-1
CDR3 length: 15
D gene: TRBD1
CDR3 protein: CASSPRQGVNTEAFF
CDR3 DNA: TGTGCCAGCAGCCCTCGACAGGGTGTGAACACTGAAGCTTTCTTT